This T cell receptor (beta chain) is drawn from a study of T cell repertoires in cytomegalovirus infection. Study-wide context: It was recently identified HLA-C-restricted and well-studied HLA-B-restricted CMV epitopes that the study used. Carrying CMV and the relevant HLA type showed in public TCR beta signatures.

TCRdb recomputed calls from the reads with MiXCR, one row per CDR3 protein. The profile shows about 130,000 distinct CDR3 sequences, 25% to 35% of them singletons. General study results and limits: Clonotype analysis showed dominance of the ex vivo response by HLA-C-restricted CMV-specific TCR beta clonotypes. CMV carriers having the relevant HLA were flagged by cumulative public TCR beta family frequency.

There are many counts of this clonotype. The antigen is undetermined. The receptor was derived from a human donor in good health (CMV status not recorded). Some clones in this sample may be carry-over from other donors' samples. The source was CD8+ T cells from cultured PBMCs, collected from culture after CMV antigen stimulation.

The CDR3 loop is CASRLPISYNEQFF. DNA for the CDR3: TGTGCCAGCAGACTACCCATCTCCTACAATGAGCAGTTCTTC. This chain joins TRBV7-2 and TRBJ2-1; no firm D call. CDR1 is SGHTA and CDR2 is FQGNSA in the germline V gene. V was shortened by 6 bases and J by 0 bases, with 9 bases between the two germline ends. CDR3 length: 14 residues.